Shown below are 28 T cell receptor beta chains from a single sample sequenced in a study of cytomegalovirus exposure and HLA in healthy donors. PCR used 60 Vbeta primers and 13 Jbeta primers. The data were produced by immunoSEQ multiplex PCR, yet TCRdb's version contains in-frame clones alone and is incomplete. Altogether 160,000 or so clones are present, over 60% being singletons, with the ten largest covering more than 2.5%. Sequencing was performed on PBMCs. The receptor source for this set is a woman in her thirties in good health and CMV-seronegative.

The sample holds a few counts of this clone. The V call is TRBV5-5, the J call TRBJ1-4; a possible D gene is TRBD1 (5 bases). Trimming removed 0 bases at V and 5 bases at J, with 11 bases between. Germline V CDR1 and CDR2: SGHKS, YYEKEE (reference sequence). The CDR3 has 15 amino acids. CDR3 bases: TGTGCCAGCAGCTTGGGACAGCCACCCAATGAAAAACTGTTTTTT. Protein: CASSLGQPPNEKLFF.

The chain has TRBV9 and TRBJ1-2, with TRBD1 as a possible D gene (6 bases). The V gene lost 4 bases and the J gene lost 5 bases, with 12 bases spanning the gap. From germline, CDR1 is SGDLS and CDR2 YYNGEE. The CDR3 is 13 amino acids. This CDR3 reads CASSYNREYGYTF. The CDR3 DNA is TGTGCCAGCAGCTATAACAGGGAATATGGCTACACCTTC.

As DNA, the CDR3 is TGTGCCATCAGTGAGTCGAGGGACAGGGACTACGAGCAGTACTTC. It codes for CAISESRDRDYEQYF. The chain employs TRBV10-3 and TRBJ2-7; 9 bases line up with TRBD1. In germline, CDR1 is ENHRY, CDR2 SYGVKD. The CDR3 sequence is 15 residues long. J gave up 3 bases and V 0 bases, and 3 bases lay outside the gene matches.

The J gene is TRBJ1-2, the V gene TRBV7-2; D might be TRBD1 (6 bases). V was trimmed by 4 bases and J by 0 bases, leaving 12 bases between them. Germline V gene sequence: CDR1 SGHTA, CDR2 FQGNSA. There are 15 residues in the CDR3. The CDR3 DNA reads as TGTGCCAGCAGCTATACCGGGACAACTAACTATGGCTACACCTTC. Its translation is CASSYTGTTNYGYTF.

The rearrangement links TRBV20-1 to TRBJ1-2; D gene uncertain. Between the trimmed V and J ends, which lost 8 bases and 7 bases, there was a span of 5 bases. The CDR3 consists of 8 residues. CDR1 is DFQATT and CDR2 is SNEGSKA in the germline V gene (reference sequence). This chain's CDR3 is CSSRGYTF. CDR3 DNA: TGCAGTTCGCGTGGCTACACCTTC.

This clone was found a few times. This rearrangement joins TRBV5-1 to TRBJ2-1; 7 nucleotides match TRBD1. CDR1 is SGHRS, CDR2 YFSETQ, per germline. V lost 2 bases to trimming and J lost 8 bases; unmatched junction nucleotides: 7. The CDR3 covers 14 residues. CDR3 amino acids: CASSLQTGNDEQFF. The CDR3 DNA follows: TGCGCCAGCAGCTTACAGACAGGGAACGATGAGCAGTTCTTC.

This clone turned up a few times. The V and J genes are TRBV2 and TRBJ1-2; TRBD1 agrees at 9 bases. The J segment lost 8 bases and the V segment lost 7 bases, leaving 11 bases of the junction unmatched. CDR3 size: 14 residues. The germline gives CDR1 SNHLY, CDR2 FYNNEI. CDR3 DNA sequence: TGTGCCAGCACTCCTGAGGAGACAGGGGGAGGCTACACCTTC. This encodes CASTPEETGGGYTF. The full variable domain, rest sourced from reference TRBV2 and TRBJ1-2, is EPEVTQTPSHQVTQMGQEVILRCVPISNHLYFYWYRQILGQKVEFLVSFYNNEISEKSEIFDDQFSVERPDGSNFTLKIRSTKLEDSAMYFCASTPEETGGGYTFGSGTRLTVV.

This clone was picked up a small number of times. This chain uses TRBV30 with TRBJ2-1, with 10 nucleotides matching TRBD2. The junction had 7 bases not matched to a gene; V was cut back by 4 bases and J by 4 bases. This CDR3 spans 15 amino acids. Per the germline V gene, CDR1 is GTSNPN and CDR2 is SVGIG (reference sequence). CDR3 nucleotides: TGTGCCTGGAACCGAGCGGGAGGGCCGTACAATGAGCAGTTCTTC. Translated: CAWNRAGGPYNEQFF.

The chain is built from TRBV19 and TRBJ2-3, with D possibly being TRBD1 (5 bases). The germline V gene has CDR1 LNHDA and CDR2 SQIVND (reference sequence). Trimming stripped 10 bases from V and 3 bases from J, with 17 bases between. This CDR3 comprises 14 residues. CDR3 sequence: CATLEGAGTDTQYF. CDR3 coding DNA: TGTGCCACCCTAGAAGGGGCAGGGACAGATACGCAGTATTTT.

This clone was recorded a few times. The chain carries TRBV7-2 and TRBJ1-4; possible D gene TRBD1, 6 bases. The CDR3 loop spans 16 amino acids. Germline V CDR1 and CDR2: SGHTA, FQGNSA. V was cut by 1 base and J by 7 bases, with 16 bases left in between. CDR3 nucleotide sequence: TGTGCCAGCAGCTTAGGGCCCGAACAGGGTAGTGAAAAACTGTTTTTT. Translated, it gives CASSLGPEQGSEKLFF.

The V gene is TRBV4-2, the J gene TRBJ1-5; 8 nucleotides agree with TRBD1. This CDR3 spans 17 amino acids. With V trimmed by 4 bases and J by 2 bases, 10 bases remained unmatched. CDR1 is LGHNA, CDR2 YNFKEQ, per germline. The CDR3 DNA sequence: TGTGCCAGCAGCCGCGAATCATCGGGACAGGGCAATCAGCCCCAGCATTTT. This gives the protein CASSRESSGQGNQPQHF.

The chain links TRBV4-3 to TRBJ2-5; 9 bases map to TRBD1. The ends lost 4 bases at V and 5 bases at J; junction bases unmatched: 8. CDR3 length: 15 amino acids. CDR1 is LGHNA and CDR2 is YSLEER in the germline V gene. The CDR3 DNA follows: TGCGCCAGCAGCCTACAGGGGGCAGGCGGGGAGACCCAGTACTTC. This codes for CASSLQGAGGETQYF.

The rearrangement links TRBV7-3 to TRBJ1-1, with 7 bases fitting TRBD1. The CDR3 runs to 13 residues. The V and J ends lost 4 bases and 5 bases, in that order; junction bases with no gene match: 4. Germline loops: CDR1 SGHTA, CDR2 FQGTGA. CDR3 sequence (DNA): TGTGCCAGCAGCTCAGCAGGGGGGACTGAAGCTTTCTTT. It translates to CASSSAGGTEAFF.

This chain joins TRBV5-6 and TRBJ1-1, with D perhaps TRBD1 (6 bases). Germline V gene lookup returns CDR1 SGHDT and CDR2 YYEEEE. The CDR3 is made up of 17 amino acids. Trimming cost V 0 bases and J 5 bases, with 20 bases left between them. CDR3 nucleotide sequence: TGTGCCAGCAGCTTGGTTGTCGGACGGCAGGGGATAACTGAAGCTTTCTTT. It translates to CASSLVVGRQGITEAFF.

The chain has TRBV6-5 and TRBJ1-3; D is unresolved. The CDR3 runs to 14 residues. The germline V and J ends were trimmed by 4 bases and 3 bases, with 10 bases remaining between them. CDR1 MNHEY and CDR2 SVGAGI come from the germline V gene. The CDR3, as DNA: TGTGCCAGCAGTTTCTACTTTGGTGGAAACACCATATATTTT. This encodes CASSFYFGGNTIYF.

This chain joins TRBV18 and TRBJ1-1, with D tentatively TRBD1 (5 bases). V shed 3 bases and J shed 3 bases, with 8 bases lying between them. The CDR3 runs to 13 residues. Germline CDR1 KGHSH, CDR2 LQKENI. CDR3 nucleotide sequence: TGTGCCAGCTCACCGGGGGGGGACACTGAAGCTTTCTTT. Translated, it gives CASSPGGDTEAFF. The whole variable domain, filled in from reference TRBV18 and TRBJ1-1, reads NAGVMQNPRHLVRRRGQEARLRCSPMKGHSHVYWYRQLPEEGLKFMVYLQKENIIDESGMPKERFSAEFPKEGPSILRIQQVVRGDSAAYFCASSPGGDTEAFFGQGTRLTVV.

This CDR3 is CASSYFSGTADTQYF. CDR3 DNA sequence: TGTGCCAGCAGTTACTTTTCCGGGACTGCAGATACGCAGTATTTT. The chain uses TRBV6-5 and TRBJ2-3, with D possibly matching TRBD2 (6 bases). Germline-derived CDR1 and CDR2 are MNHEY and SVGAGI. Trimming removed 1 base at V and 4 bases at J, with 12 bases between. The CDR3 runs 15 residues.

The chain combines TRBV15 with TRBJ2-7, with TRBD1 as a possible D gene (6 bases). Germline assignment: CDR1 LNHNV and CDR2 YYDKDF (reference sequence). This CDR3 comprises 15 residues. V gave up 2 bases and J gave up 2 bases, with 13 bases separating them. The CDR3 bases are TGTGCCACCAGCAGACGACAGGCCGATACCTACGAGCAGTACTTC. Protein sequence: CATSRRQADTYEQYF.

V usage is TRBV13 and J usage is TRBJ2-7; D gene uncertain. V gave up 0 bases and J gave up 6 bases, with 12 bases separating them. This CDR3 is 14 amino acids long. The germline CDR1 and CDR2 sequences are PRHDT and FYEKMQ (reference sequence). CDR3 in amino acids: CASSLGLRYREQYF. CDR3 coding DNA: TGTGCCAGCAGCTTAGGCCTGAGGTACCGCGAGCAGTACTTC.

V and J are TRBV19 and TRBJ2-3; 10 bases fit TRBD2. CDR1 is LNHDA and CDR2 is SQIVND in the germline V gene (reference sequence). Germline trimming cut 7 bases from V and 6 bases from J; bases unmatched to any gene: 10. This CDR3 has 15 amino acids. The chain's CDR3 is CASNLVAGGMDTQYF. The CDR3 coding sequence is TGTGCCAGTAATCTTGTAGCGGGGGGAATGGATACGCAGTATTTT.

The CDR3 DNA follows: TGCGCCAGCAGTCCATCACCCCTAGCGGGGGGGCCGAATGAGCAGTTCTTC. Translated, it gives CASSPSPLAGGPNEQFF. This chain uses TRBV4-1 with TRBJ2-1; 12 nucleotides match TRBD2. Germline loops: CDR1 MGHRA, CDR2 YSYEKL. The CDR3 is 17 residues long. V was clipped by 6 bases and J by 7 bases; unmatched bases: 13.

As for this clone: At one boundary the junction diverges from the germline segment, which might be a read error. This chain joins TRBV7-9 and TRBJ1-4, with D possibly being TRBD1 (5 bases). Per germline, CDR1 SEHNR and CDR2 FQNEAQ (reference sequence). CDR3 size: 14 residues. The CDR3: CSSSAGQFNEKLFF. CDR3 bases: TGTTCCAGCAGCGCAGGGCAGTTCAATGAAAAACTGTTTTTT. The full variable domain, with the rest looked up from reference TRBV7-9 and TRBJ1-4, is DTGVSQNPRHKITKRGQNVTFRCDPISEHNRLYWYRQTLGQGPEFLTYFQNEAQLEKSRLLSDRFSAERPKGSFSTLEIQRTEQGDSAMYLCSSSAGQFNEKLFFGSGTQLSVL.

The chain joins TRBV7-9 to TRBJ2-4; TRBD1 aligns across 11 bases. V lost 0 bases to trimming and J lost 1 base; unmatched junction nucleotides: 2. The CDR3 runs 17 residues. Germline-derived CDR1 and CDR2 are SEHNR and FQNEAQ (reference sequence). The CDR3: CASSLAGTGGAKNIQYF. The CDR3, as DNA: TGTGCCAGCAGCTTAGCCGGGACAGGGGGGGCCAAAAACATTCAGTACTTC.

The rearrangement links TRBV4-1 to TRBJ1-5, with TRBD1 as a possible D gene (5 bases). Germline V CDR1 and CDR2: MGHRA, YSYEKL. The CDR3 is 14 residues long. Between the trimmed V and J ends, which lost 5 bases and 5 bases, there was a span of 13 bases. The CDR3 DNA sequence: TGCGCCAGCAGCGGGGGGAGGGAGTATCAGCCCCAGCATTTT. This translates into CASSGGREYQPQHF.

V and J are TRBV7-3 and TRBJ2-2; TRBD1 aligns across 8 bases. CDR1 is SGHTA and CDR2 is FQGTGA in the germline V gene. The CDR3 consists of 16 residues. V was clipped by 5 bases and J by 8 bases; unmatched bases: 13. Here the CDR3 DNA reads TGTGCCAGCAGCCCGACAGGGGCCGCCCCAGGGGGGGAGCTGTTTTTT. This codes for CASSPTGAAPGGELFF.

The chain is built from TRBV6-5 and TRBJ2-5; 10 nucleotides agree with TRBD2. Germline values: CDR1 MNHEY, CDR2 SVGAGI. With V trimmed by 5 bases and J by 13 bases, 16 bases remained unmatched. The CDR3 is 15 amino acids. The CDR3 region has the DNA TGTGCCAGCAGTCCCCACGACGGACTAGCGGAGCTGTGGTACTTC. Translating it yields CASSPHDGLAELWYF.

This chain links TRBV19 with TRBJ2-1; no clear D. This CDR3 comprises 12 residues. Trimming removed 3 bases from V and 8 bases from J, with 8 bases in between. Germline V gene data show CDR1 as LNHDA and CDR2 as SQIVND (reference sequence). CDR3 protein: CASSMRWHEQFF. For the CDR3, the DNA is TGTGCCAGTAGTATGAGGTGGCATGAGCAGTTCTTC.

This chain uses TRBV18 with TRBJ1-1; D is possibly TRBD1 (6 bases). CDR1 KGHSH and CDR2 LQKENI come from the germline V gene. V was trimmed by 4 bases and J by 1 base, leaving 13 bases between them. The CDR3 runs 15 residues. The CDR3 DNA follows: TGTGCCAGCTCACTCGCACAGGGCACGAACACTGAAGCTTTCTTT. It is translated as CASSLAQGTNTEAFF. Supplemented by reference TRBV18 and TRBJ1-1, the full variable domain reads NAGVMQNPRHLVRRRGQEARLRCSPMKGHSHVYWYRQLPEEGLKFMVYLQKENIIDESGMPKERFSAEFPKEGPSILRIQQVVRGDSAAYFCASSLAQGTNTEAFFGQGTRLTVV.